The rows below give T cell receptor beta chains drawn from one sample of a study of blood T cell repertoires in COVID-19. Method: immunoSEQ multiplex PCR; TCRdb's copy keeps in-frame clones and lacks some. The sample includes 350,000 or so clones, around 87% of them seen just once. The sequenced sample was peripheral blood. The receptors come from a woman aged 30 to 39 with COVID-19, enrolled during active disease. Each CDR3 is given with its conserved first and last residue. A D gene is named only where the DNA matches it firmly. The size of a clone is reported for some rows only, either as once, few or many, or as a class for expanded clones.

clone_size j_call d_call v_call cdr3_aa cdr3_nt
few TRBJ1-1 NA TRBV6-5 CASSYTRNTEAFF TGTGCCAGCAGTTATACCAGAAACACTGAAGCTTTCTTT
NA TRBJ2-2 TRBD1 TRBV5-1 CASSPTGSSNTGELFF TGCGCCAGCAGTCCGACAGGGTCTAGCAACACCGGGGAGCTGTTTTTT
once TRBJ2-7 NA TRBV7-3 CASSLEGGTDHEQYF TGTGCCAGCAGCCTCGAGGGCGGGACAGATCACGAGCAGTACTTC
NA TRBJ2-3 TRBD2 TRBV27 CASSLTGGGGDTQYF TGTGCCAGCAGTTTAACGGGGGGGGGTGGAGATACGCAGTATTTT
NA TRBJ2-1 TRBD2 TRBV28 CASSLLAGSYNEQFF TGTGCCAGCAGTTTACTAGCGGGATCCTACAATGAGCAGTTCTTC
NA TRBJ2-7 TRBD1 TRBV27 CASSWIGDRSSYEQYF TGTGCCAGCAGCTGGATCGGGGACAGGAGCTCCTACGAGCAGTACTTC
NA TRBJ2-1 NA TRBV7-9 CASSMDSNNEQFF TGTGCCAGCAGCATGGACTCCAACAATGAGCAGTTCTTC
NA TRBJ1-4 NA TRBV30 CAWNRGRAEEKLFF TGTGCCTGGAATAGGGGCAGGGCTGAAGAAAAACTGTTTTTT
NA TRBJ2-7 TRBD2 TRBV5-4 CASSPGLAGRDEQYF TGTGCCAGCAGCCCGGGACTAGCGGGACGGGACGAGCAGTACTTC
NA TRBJ2-7 NA TRBV4-3 CASSHMGGQPYEQYF TGCGCCAGCAGCCACATGGGGGGGCAGCCCTACGAGCAGTACTTC
NA TRBJ2-5 TRBD2 TRBV2 CASSLIAGGETQYF TGTGCCAGCAGCCTTATCGCGGGAGGAGAGACCCAGTACTTC
NA TRBJ2-3 TRBD2 TRBV30 CAWNSGALTDTQYF TGTGCCTGGAATAGCGGGGCCCTCACAGATACGCAGTATTTT
NA TRBJ2-1 TRBD2 TRBV13 CASSEGLAGAGYNEQFF TGTGCCAGCAGCGAGGGACTAGCGGGAGCAGGGTACAATGAGCAGTTCTTC
NA TRBJ1-3 NA TRBV6-5 CASTYAGTVGNTIYF TGTGCCAGCACTTACGCTGGGACTGTTGGAAACACCATATATTTT
NA TRBJ1-2 NA TRBV10-3 CAISEIVAGGNGYTF TGTGCCATCAGTGAGATCGTGGCGGGGGGGAATGGCTACACCTTC
NA TRBJ2-5 TRBD1 TRBV5-6 CASSLRGTGRETQYF TGTGCCAGCAGCTTGCGCGGGACAGGGAGAGAGACCCAGTACTTC
NA TRBJ1-4 NA TRBV21-1 CASSLQVLFF TGTGCCAGCAGCCTCCAGGTGCTGTTTTTT
NA TRBJ1-2 TRBD1 TRBV19 CASSITTGSMGYTF TGTGCCAGTAGTATAACGACAGGGAGCATGGGCTACACCTTC
NA TRBJ2-3 TRBD2 TRBV30 CAALAENTDTQYF TGTGCCGCGCTAGCGGAAAACACAGATACGCAGTATTTT
NA TRBJ2-7 NA TRBV4-1 CASSQELSASGVKEQYF TGCGCCAGCAGCCAAGAATTGTCAGCGTCGGGGGTGAAAGAGCAGTACTTC
NA TRBJ1-5 NA TRBV30 CAWSEFRAGGSNQPQHF TGTGCCTGGAGTGAATTCAGGGCCGGCGGTAGCAATCAGCCCCAGCATTTT
NA TRBJ2-2 TRBD2 TRBV19 CASQLLVAGGTGELFF TGTGCCAGTCAACTCCTAGTGGCGGGAGGCACCGGGGAGCTGTTTTTT
NA TRBJ1-1 NA TRBV29-1 CSAKQPLNTEAFF TGCAGCGCAAAACAGCCCTTGAACACTGAAGCTTTCTTT
NA TRBJ2-6 TRBD1 TRBV24-1 CATSDSAGGRGANVLTF TGTGCCACCAGTGATTCCGCAGGGGGCCGTGGGGCCAACGTCCTGACTTTC
NA TRBJ2-7 TRBD2 TRBV5-5 CASSSILTSGRREQYF TGTGCCAGCAGCTCGATACTGACTAGCGGGAGACGCGAGCAGTACTTC
NA TRBJ2-7 TRBD2 TRBV18 CASSPPVGGRRYEQYF TGTGCCAGCTCACCACCGGTAGGCGGGAGGCGGTACGAGCAGTACTTC
few TRBJ2-7 TRBD2 TRBV7-6 CASSLGGGMQEEQYF TGTGCCAGCAGCTTAGGGGGAGGGATGCAAGAGGAGCAGTACTTC
once TRBJ2-2 TRBD2 TRBV19 CASSPSGRDTGELFF TGTGCCAGTAGTCCAAGCGGGAGAGACACCGGGGAGCTGTTTTTT
NA TRBJ2-1 TRBD2 TRBV5-4 CASSLELAGGKEQFF TGTGCCAGCAGCTTGGAACTAGCGGGAGGGAAAGAGCAGTTCTTC
NA TRBJ1-5 TRBD1 TRBV28 CASSPQGVRQPQHF TGTGCCAGCAGTCCCCAGGGGGTGAGGCAGCCCCAGCATTTT
NA TRBJ2-7 NA TRBV27 CASSLNRGSYEQYF TGTGCCAGCAGTTTAAATCGGGGTTCCTACGAGCAGTACTTC
NA TRBJ1-2 NA TRBV9 CASSARGGDGYTF TGTGCCAGCAGCGCCCGAGGGGGTGATGGCTACACCTTC
NA TRBJ1-6 NA TRBV3-1/TRBV3-2 CASSQDLGHNSPLHF TGTGCCAGCAGCCAAGACCTAGGCCATAATTCACCCCTCCACTTT
NA TRBJ2-7 NA TRBV28 CASNPPGASDEQYF TGTGCCAGCAATCCCCCGGGAGCAAGTGACGAGCAGTACTTC